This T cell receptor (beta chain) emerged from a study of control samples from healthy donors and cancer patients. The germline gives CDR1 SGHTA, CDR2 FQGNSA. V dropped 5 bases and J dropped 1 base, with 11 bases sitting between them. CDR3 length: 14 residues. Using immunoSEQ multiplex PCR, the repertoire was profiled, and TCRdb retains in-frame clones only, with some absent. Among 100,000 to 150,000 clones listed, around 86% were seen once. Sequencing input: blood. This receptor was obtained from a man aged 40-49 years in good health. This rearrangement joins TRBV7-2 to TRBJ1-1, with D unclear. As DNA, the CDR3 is TGTGCCAGCAGCCCTACCCCAGGGAACACTGAAGCTTTCTTT. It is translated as CASSPTPGNTEAFF.